This TCR beta chain was captured in a study of a mutant IDH1 vaccine in newly diagnosed glioma. In the study overall: Most had both radiotherapy and temozolomide beforehand; others had only one.

The V gene's germline CDR1 is SGHNT and CDR2 YYREEE (reference sequence). This CDR3 is 15 amino acids long. The trim removed 3 bases at V and 1 base at J, leaving 6 bases unmatched. A remark on this clone: Its antigen is not identified.

TCRdb keeps only in-frame clones here, not all; method: immunoSEQ multiplex PCR. The repertoire holds tens of thousands of clones, with about 87% as singletons. Time point defined: week 35, safety follow-up. The vaccine gave 300 ug of a 20-mer mutant IDH1 peptide subcutaneously per dose. This specimen was PBMCs, taken from a glioma patient whose treatment included an IDH1 peptide vaccine. This TCR came from a man aged 30-40 years with glioma. The chain couples TRBV5-4 to TRBJ1-2; 7 bases are a match to TRBD1. The CDR3 DNA is TGTGCCAGCAGCTCTTACAGGGGCGTTAACTATGGCTACACCTTC. This encodes CASSSYRGVNYGYTF.